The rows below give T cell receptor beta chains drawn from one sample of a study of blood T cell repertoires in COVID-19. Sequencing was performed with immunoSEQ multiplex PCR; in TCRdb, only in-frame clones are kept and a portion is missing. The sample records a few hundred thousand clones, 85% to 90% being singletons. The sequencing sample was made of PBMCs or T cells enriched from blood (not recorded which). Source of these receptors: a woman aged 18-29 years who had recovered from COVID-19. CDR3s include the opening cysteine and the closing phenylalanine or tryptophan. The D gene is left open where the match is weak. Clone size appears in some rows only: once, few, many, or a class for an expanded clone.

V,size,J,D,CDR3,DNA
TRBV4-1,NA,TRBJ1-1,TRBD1,CASSQYYRGDNTEAFF,TGCGCCAGCAGCCAATACTACAGGGGGGACAACACTGAAGCTTTCTTT
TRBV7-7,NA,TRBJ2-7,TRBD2,CASSLGLAGGMYEQYF,TGTGCTAGCAGCTTAGGACTAGCGGGGGGTATGTACGAGCAGTACTTC
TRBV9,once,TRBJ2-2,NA,CASSPSQNTGELFF,TGTGCCAGCAGCCCTTCACAAAACACCGGGGAGCTGTTTTTT
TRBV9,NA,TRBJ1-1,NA,CASSTGYRESEAFF,TGTGCCAGCAGCACCGGATACAGGGAATCTGAAGCTTTCTTT
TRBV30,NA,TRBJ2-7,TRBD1,CAVDRGGTYEQYF,TGTGCCGTTGACAGGGGCGGAACCTACGAGCAGTACTTC
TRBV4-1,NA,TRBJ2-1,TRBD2,CASSQLGLLYNEQFF,TGCGCCAGCAGCCAACTGGGACTACTATACAATGAGCAGTTCTTC
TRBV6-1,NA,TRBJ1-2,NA,CASSEPHRTGGYTF,TGTGCCAGCAGTGAACCCCACAGAACGGGAGGCTACACCTTC
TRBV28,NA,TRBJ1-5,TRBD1,CASSGRDRIYQPQHF,TGTGCCAGCAGTGGCCGGGACAGGATTTATCAGCCCCAGCATTTT
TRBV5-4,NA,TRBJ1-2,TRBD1,CASSLGQGATSVEGYTF,TGTGCCAGCAGCTTGGGACAGGGGGCAACCTCGGTAGAGGGCTACACCTTC
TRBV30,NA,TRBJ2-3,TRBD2,CAFWEGRVGDTQYF,TGTGCCTTTTGGGAGGGGAGAGTAGGAGATACGCAGTATTTT
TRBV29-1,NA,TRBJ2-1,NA,CSVVLAVYNEQFF,TGCAGCGTTGTGCTAGCAGTTTACAATGAGCAGTTCTTC
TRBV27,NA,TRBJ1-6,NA,CASSLFSRPIGDNSPLHF,TGTGCCAGCAGTTTATTCTCCCGCCCCATCGGGGATAATTCACCCCTCCACTTT
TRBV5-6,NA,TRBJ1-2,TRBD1,CASSLGQGWNGYTF,TGTGCCAGCAGCCTGGGACAGGGATGGAATGGCTACACCTTC
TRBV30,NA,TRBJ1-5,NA,CAWSTGYNQPQHF,TGTGCCTGGAGTACTGGTTATAATCAGCCCCAGCATTTT
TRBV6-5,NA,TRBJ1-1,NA,CASSPPTGMKTEAFF,TGTGCCAGCAGTCCCCCCACAGGGATGAAGACTGAAGCTTTCTTT
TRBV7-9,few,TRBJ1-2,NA,CASSSDYGYTF,TGTGCCAGCAGCTCGGACTATGGCTACACCTTC
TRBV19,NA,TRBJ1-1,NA,CASSIEGDTEAFF,TGTGCCAGTAGTATAGAAGGGGACACTGAAGCTTTCTTT
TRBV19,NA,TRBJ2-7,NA,CASSMDRSYEQYF,TGTGCCAGTAGTATGGACAGATCCTACGAGCAGTACTTC
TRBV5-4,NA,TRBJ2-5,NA,CASSVGPGIETQYF,TGTGCCAGCAGCGTAGGACCGGGGATAGAGACCCAGTACTTC
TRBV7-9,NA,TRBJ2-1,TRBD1,CASSFGTANNEQFF,TGTGCCAGCAGCTTTGGGACAGCCAACAATGAGCAGTTCTTC
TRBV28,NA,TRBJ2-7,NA,CASNSGAHEQYF,TGTGCCAGCAATTCGGGAGCCCACGAGCAGTACTTC
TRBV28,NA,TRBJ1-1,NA,CASSPRQAPSITEAFF,TGTGCCAGCAGTCCCCGACAGGCCCCAAGTATCACTGAAGCTTTCTTT
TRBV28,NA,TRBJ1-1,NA,CASSSRGNTEAFF,TGTGCCAGCAGTTCCAGGGGGAACACTGAAGCTTTCTTT
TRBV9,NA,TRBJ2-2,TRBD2,CASSVDSGTSGGYTGELFF,TGTGCCAGCAGCGTAGATAGTGGGACTAGCGGGGGGTACACCGGGGAGCTGTTTTTT